This T cell receptor beta chain was documented in a study of blood T cell repertoires in COVID-19. The CDR3 length is 16 residues. V lost 2 bases and J 3 bases, leaving 15 bases between the germline ends. Looked up from germline, CDR1 is SGHTA and CDR2 is FQGTGA. The participants were between about 18 and 89 years old and came from under 25 US areas. Participants were placed into cohorts based on the clinical history they reported. A single count supports this clone. In the authors' workflow: Reference gene primer amplification in the assay estimated nucleated cell counts. Here immunoSEQ multiplex PCR was the method, and the copy in TCRdb shows in-frame clones only, minus some. Clone size and the V and J calls come from that table; the DNA yielded D and trimming. The repertoire holds fewer than 500,000 clones, with over 75% as singletons.

This chain uses TRBV7-3 with TRBJ2-3; possible D gene TRBD1, 6 bases. This TCR was recovered from a woman between 25 and 40 years old with acute COVID-19. Sequencing was carried out using PBMCs or T cells enriched from blood (not recorded which). For the CDR3, the DNA is TGTGCCAGCAGCTTATCGGAAACAGGGTTGACAGATACGCAGTATTTT. Its protein product is CASSLSETGLTDTQYF.